One sample yielded the 25 T cell receptor beta chains listed below, sequenced in a study of tumor-infiltrating lymphocytes in primary liver carcinoma. Unsorted whole blood supplied the blood RNA, and germline DNA was isolated too. Total RNA (approximately 450 ng) served as template for TCR beta cDNA synthesis primed by a constant-region primer. Employing slightly modified ARM-PCR, three nested multiplex PCR rounds were run, and these gave rise to the TCR beta libraries. The first two PCR rounds used TRBV1-TRBV30 primers with a Cbeta primer, nine to eleven cycles each. Using its own MiXCR run on the multiplex PCR reads, TCRdb lists one record per CDR3 protein. The table has some 320,000 distinct CDR3 sequences, less than 75% seen once. Sequencing input: peripheral blood. Receptor source: a man in his forties with primary liver carcinoma and hepatitis B virus infection.

The chain combines TRBV29-1 with TRBJ1-4, with D uncertain. Trimming took off 7 bases at V and 13 bases at J, with 16 bases between the two ends. The germline V gene encodes CDR1 SQVTM and CDR2 ANQGSEA. This CDR3 contains 11 residues. CDR3: CSAGLAGRLFF. The CDR3 DNA follows: TGCAGCGCCGGACTAGCTGGAAGACTGTTTTTT.

The chain has TRBV7-9 and TRBJ2-1; 11 bases are shared with TRBD2. Germline assignment: CDR1 SEHNR and CDR2 FQNEAQ (reference sequence). The CDR3 spans 15 residues. The V segment lost 7 bases and the J segment 5 bases; nucleotides outside the gene matches: 7. DNA of the CDR3: TGTGCCAGCAACCAACTAGCGGGAGCCGACAATGAGCAGTTCTTC. This codes for CASNQLAGADNEQFF. The full variable domain, in which reference TRBV7-9 and TRBJ2-1 provide the parts outside the CDR3, is DTGVSQNPRHKITKRGQNVTFRCDPISEHNRLYWYRQTLGQGPEFLTYFQNEAQLEKSRLLSDRFSAERPKGSFSTLEIQRTEQGDSAMYLCASNQLAGADNEQFFGPGTRLTVL.

V usage is TRBV11-2 and J usage is TRBJ2-1, with D unresolved. Germline V gene sequence: CDR1 SGHAT, CDR2 FQNNGV. The V gene lost 5 bases and the J gene lost 5 bases, with 13 bases spanning the gap. The CDR3 runs to 14 residues. This chain's CDR3 is CASSIRVGNNEQFF. DNA for the CDR3: TGTGCCAGCAGCATACGTGTGGGTAACAATGAGCAGTTCTTC. Together with reference TRBV11-2 and TRBJ2-1, the CDR3 gives the full variable domain: EAGVAQSPRYKIIEKRQSVAFWCNPISGHATLYWYQQILGQGPKLLIQFQNNGVVDDSQLPKDRFSAERLKGVDSTLKIQPAKLEDSAVYLCASSIRVGNNEQFFGPGTRLTVL.

On this clonotype itself: A much larger clone is a single base away; this may be a read error. V usage is TRBV4-3 and J usage is TRBJ2-7; D perhaps matches TRBD2 (6 bases). Germline values: CDR1 LGHNA, CDR2 YSLEER. The CDR3 covers 16 residues. V was cut by 4 bases and J by 0 bases, with 16 bases left in between. As DNA, the CDR3 is TGCGCCAGCAGCCCGGCAGTCGGAGGGAGCTCCTACGAGCAGTACTTC. It specifies CASSPAVGGSSYEQYF.

As regards this clonotype: A much larger clone differs from this one at a single base, so this may be a read error. V usage is TRBV6-5 and J usage is TRBJ2-3; 8 bases align to TRBD2. CDR1 is MNHEY, CDR2 SVGAGI, per germline. This CDR3 has 14 residues. J gave up 9 bases and V 11 bases, and 16 bases lay outside the gene matches. The CDR3 loop reads CAGREGGGRETQYF. The CDR3 DNA is TGTGCCGGCCGGGAGGGGGGCGGGAGAGAAACGCAGTATTTT.

This clonotype was observed a single time. A read error may be the cause here, since a much bigger clone is one base away. The chain has TRBV6-2 or TRBV6-3 and TRBJ2-7; weak D call: TRBD2 (5 bases). The CDR3 sequence is 14 residues long. The V and J ends lost 5 bases and 0 bases respectively, with 11 bases between them. Per the germline V gene, CDR1 is MNHEY and CDR2 is SVGEGT. This CDR3 reads CASSPRTASYEQYF. The CDR3 coding sequence is TGTGCCAGCAGTCCCAGGACTGCCTCCTACGAGCAGTACTTC.

Only a few counts were recorded for this clonotype. A much larger clone is a single base away; this may be a read error. Here the CDR3 reads CSVEDDKQHYEQYF. CDR3 in DNA: TGCAGCGTTGAAGATGACAAGCAGCATTACGAGCAGTACTTC. The chain carries TRBV29-1 and TRBJ2-7, with no clear D. Germline lookup yields CDR1 SQVTM and CDR2 ANQGSEA. This CDR3 has 14 amino acids. The V gene lost 0 bases and the J gene lost 4 bases, with 13 bases spanning the gap.

The V gene is TRBV10-2, the J gene TRBJ2-7; no clear D gene. V gave up 4 bases and J gave up 2 bases, with 6 bases separating them. In germline, CDR1 is WSHSY, CDR2 SAAADI. The CDR3 is 12 residues long. The CDR3 here is CASSASTYEQYF. CDR3 DNA sequence: TGCGCCAGCAGTGCCTCGACCTACGAGCAGTACTTC.

As regards this clonotype: A much larger clone lies one base from this, so it may be a read error. The chain carries TRBV4-2 and TRBJ2-2, with D unresolved. Germline CDR1 and CDR2: LGHNA and YNFKEQ. The length of the CDR3 is 15 residues. Trimming pared 3 bases from V and 3 bases from J, leaving 11 bases between. CDR3 sequence (DNA): TGTGCCAGCAGCCAGGCGCGACAAGACACCGGGGAGCTGTTTTTT. It specifies CASSQARQDTGELFF.

As to this clonotype: A read error may produce the germline difference seen at one junction end. V and J are TRBV5-5 and TRBJ2-7; D possibly corresponds to TRBD1 (5 bases). CDR3 length: 15 amino acids. Per the germline V gene, CDR1 is SGHKS and CDR2 is YYEKEE (reference sequence). CDR3 DNA: TGTGCCAGCAGCTCCCTCGCAGGGTACGCCTACGAGCGGTACTTC. Translated, it gives CASSSLAGYAYERYF.

A word on this clonotype: The junction differs from germline at one of its ends, possibly a read error. The V gene is TRBV28, the J gene TRBJ2-3; 9 positions match TRBD1. This CDR3 has 16 amino acids. Germline CDR1 reads MDHEN; CDR2 reads SYDVKM. The CDR3 coding sequence is TGTGCCAGCAGTTTATACCGAGGACAGGGGAAAGATATGCAGTATTTT. This gives the protein CASSLYRGQGKDMQYF.

In regard to this clonotype: A much more abundant neighbour one base away suggests this may be a read error. V usage is TRBV10-3 and J usage is TRBJ2-3; 8 bases agree with TRBD1. CDR1 is ENHRY and CDR2 is SYGVKD in the germline V gene. This CDR3 has 16 amino acids. The trim removed 3 bases at V and 2 bases at J, leaving 7 bases unmatched. The CDR3 loop reads CAISEGEDRATDTQYF. CDR3 nucleotides: TGTGCCATCAGTGAAGGGGAGGACAGGGCCACAGATACGCAGTATTTT.

Comment on this clonotype: A much larger clone sits a single nucleotide away, making a read error possible. The chain uses TRBV29-1 and TRBJ2-1; D is perhaps TRBD2 (6 bases). The CDR3 is 12 amino acids. Germline V lookup: CDR1 SQVTM, CDR2 ANQGSEA. CDR3 coding DNA: TGCAGGACCGGGAGTAGTGAGAATGAGCAGTTCTTC. Protein product: CRTGSSENEQFF.

The gene calls are TRBV11-1 and TRBJ2-3, with D perhaps assigned TRBD1 or TRBD2 (5 bases each). The CDR3 is 13 residues long. CDR1 is SGHAT, CDR2 FQDESV, per germline (reference sequence). CDR3 loop: CTNSLGDRDTQYF. The CDR3 DNA is TGTACCAACAGCTTGGGGGATCGAGATACGCAGTATTTT.

Comment on this clonotype: This is likely a read error, given that the CDR3 carries no conserved phenylalanine or tryptophan at its end. V and J are TRBV28 and TRBJ1-2; D is uncertain. The CDR3 totals 13 residues. CDR1 is MDHEN, CDR2 SYDVKM, per germline. V lost 11 bases and J lost 4, with 17 bases in between. DNA of the CDR3: TGTGCCTCTTCGCGGGCAGTGGGCTATGGCTACACCTCC. It encodes CASSRAVGYGYTS.

Of note for this clonotype: The germline gene is not matched at one end of the junction; a read error may be the cause. The J gene is TRBJ2-7, the V gene TRBV7-9; D is unresolved. Germline values: CDR1 SEHNR, CDR2 FQNEAQ (reference sequence). The CDR3 runs to 12 residues. DNA of the CDR3: TGTGCCAGCACGTCCTTAGAGGACGAGCCGTACTTC. Its translation is CASTSLEDEPYF.

Note on this clonotype: A clone one base away is much larger, so this may be a read error. This chain connects TRBV11-1 to TRBJ2-5; TRBD1 might be the D (6 bases). CDR3 length equals 15 residues. Germline V lookup: CDR1 SGHAT, CDR2 FQDESV (reference sequence). CDR3 loop: CASSPETGGQGTQYF. The CDR3 coding sequence is TGTGCCAGCAGCCCCGAGACAGGCGGTCAAGGGACCCAGTACTTC.

Regarding this clonotype: Since a much larger clone is just one base distant, this may be a read error. The chain employs TRBV6-2 or TRBV6-3 and TRBJ1-6; TRBD1 agrees at 7 bases. The CDR3 loop spans 15 amino acids. Per the germline V gene, CDR1 is MNHEY and CDR2 is SVGEGT. V shed 6 bases and J 7 bases; nucleotides not matched to a gene: 9. CDR3 sequence (DNA): TGTGCCAGCAGACGGGACAGTAACTTGAATTCACCCCTCCACTTT. Translating it yields CASRRDSNLNSPLHF.

The count of this clonotype is one. The chain is built from TRBV15 and TRBJ1-4; 10 nucleotides match TRBD1. Germline assignment: CDR1 LNHNV and CDR2 YYDKDF (reference sequence). This CDR3 is built from 17 residues. With 0 bases clipped from V and 6 bases from J, the junction kept 7 bases outside the gene matches. CDR3 sequence reads: CATSRDRMGTGDEKLFF. CDR3 nucleotide sequence: TGTGCCACCAGCAGAGATCGTATGGGGACAGGGGATGAAAAACTGTTTTTT. Supplemented by reference TRBV15 and TRBJ1-4, the full variable domain reads DAMVIQNPRYQVTQFGKPVTLSCSQTLNHNVMYWYQQKSSQAPKLLFHYYDKDFNNEADTPDNFQSRRPNTSFCFLDIRSPGLGDTAMYLCATSRDRMGTGDEKLFFGSGTQLSVL.

In this sample, this clonotype turned up once. A read error may be the cause here, since a much bigger clone is one base away. The chain combines TRBV6-5 with TRBJ2-7, with TRBD1 as a possible D gene (5 bases). Trimming took 5 bases from V and 2 from J, leaving 16 bases between them. CDR1 and CDR2 from the germline V gene are MNHEY and SVGAGI. This CDR3 is 15 amino acids long. CDR3 in DNA: TGTGCCAGCAGTAAGACGACAGTTCCTACCTACGAGCAGTACTTC. Translated, it gives CASSKTTVPTYEQYF.

Worth noting for this clonotype: Germline is not matched at one junction end, which may reflect a read error. The V and J genes are TRBV10-1 and TRBJ2-2, with 9 bases matching TRBD1. CDR3 size: 13 residues. Germline CDR1 reads WNHNN; CDR2 reads SYGVQD (reference sequence). The CDR3 bases are TGCGCCACACAGGGGGCGAGCACCGGAGAGCTGTATTTT. It is translated as CATQGASTGELYF.

Remarks on this clonotype: This could be a read error, since a much larger clone is one nucleotide away. In DNA, the CDR3 is TGTGTCAGCAGCGCCGAAACCGGGCCCCAGCATTTT. This translates into CVSSAETGPQHF. V and J are TRBV12-3 or TRBV12-4 and TRBJ1-5; D call uncertain. The CDR3 loop spans 12 amino acids.

Concerning this clonotype: This sequence may be a read error, since a much larger clone differs from it by one base. The chain carries TRBV11-2 and TRBJ2-7, with a possible D match to TRBD1 (6 bases). Per the germline V gene, CDR1 is SGHAT and CDR2 is FQNNGV. The ends were cut back, 5 bases at V and 2 bases at J, with 13 bases in the middle. The CDR3 runs to 14 residues. CDR3 DNA: TGTGCCAGCAGCCCCTTCGGACAGCCCTACGAGCAGTACTTC. This gives the protein CASSPFGQPYEQYF. Full variable domain (outside the CDR3, taken from reference TRBV11-2 and TRBJ2-7): EAGVAQSPRYKIIEKRQSVAFWCNPISGHATLYWYQQILGQGPKLLIQFQNNGVVDDSQLPKDRFSAERLKGVDSTLKIQPAKLEDSAVYLCASSPFGQPYEQYFGPGTRLTVT.

This clonotype was counted at least ten times. The chain uses TRBV11-2 and TRBJ1-1; TRBD1 aligns across 10 bases. The V and J ends lost 4 bases and 2 bases, in that order; junction bases with no gene match: 7. Germline V gene lookup returns CDR1 SGHAT and CDR2 FQNNGV. The length of the CDR3 is 16 residues. As DNA, the CDR3 is TGTGCCAGCAGCTGGGGGGGGACAGGGGTTAACACTGAAGCTTTCTTT. Protein: CASSWGGTGVNTEAFF.

In this sample, this clonotype turned up many times. The rearrangement uses TRBV6-1 and TRBJ2-1, with D possibly matching TRBD1 (5 bases). Trimming left V 11 bases short and J 7 bases short, with 12 bases between. Germline lookup yields CDR1 MNHNS and CDR2 SASEGT. The CDR3 is 11 residues long. The DNA of the CDR3 is TGTGCCGGTAAGGACATTAATGAGCAGTTCTTC. Its translation: CAGKDINEQFF.